A selection of T cell receptor beta chains follows, all from one sample in a study of breast tumors, draining lymph nodes, adjacent tissues. TCRdb used MiXCR to reprocess the multiplex PCR reads, holding one entry per CDR3 protein. Of 50,000 to 85,000 distinct CDR3 sequences in the sample, approximately 45% were seen once. The specimen sequenced was breast tumor tissue. Receptors originate from a female donor with breast cancer. Some clones in this sample may be carry-over from other donors' samples. The CDR3 runs from the conserved cysteine through the conserved F or W. A D gene is named only where the DNA matches it firmly. Clone size is shown for a subset of rows, as once, few, many or a class of expanded clone.

TRBJ1-3	TRBV27	many	NA	CASSLSRGSGNTIYF	TGTGCCAGCAGTTTATCTAGGGGCTCTGGAAACACCATATATTTT
TRBJ2-7	TRBV29-1	many	NA	CSVDDGTYEQYF	TGCAGCGTTGATGACGGAACCTACGAGCAGTACTTC
TRBJ1-2	TRBV4-1	many	NA	CASSYRRAGDGYTF	TGCGCCAGCAGCTACCGAAGGGCGGGGGATGGCTACACCTTC
TRBJ1-6	TRBV15	NA	NA	CATSSQVPGNSPLHF	TGTGCCACCAGCAGCCAAGTCCCTGGGAATTCACCCCTCCACTTT
TRBJ2-5	TRBV12-3/TRBV12-4	NA	TRBD2	CASTLNGRVEQETQYF	TGTGCCAGCACCCTAAACGGGAGGGTCGAGCAAGAGACCCAGTACTTC
TRBJ2-5	TRBV18	NA	NA	CASSKGPHQETQYF	TGTGCCAGCTCAAAAGGGCCCCACCAAGAGACCCAGTACTTC
TRBJ2-3	TRBV24-1	NA	TRBD2	CATSDPGLAGGNEQYF	TGTGCCACCAGTGACCCGGGACTAGCGGGGGGGAATGAGCAGTATTTT
TRBJ2-5	TRBV6-6	many	NA	CASSTGPTGSQETQYF	TGTGCCAGCAGTACGGGCCCCACGGGGTCCCAAGAGACCCAGTACTTC
TRBJ1-2	TRBV7-9	once	TRBD1	CASSSLDGTGGDGYTF	TGTGCCAGCAGCTCCCTGGACGGGACAGGGGGCGACGGCTACACCTTC
TRBJ1-1	TRBV6-5	NA	NA	CASSYSSGVNTEAFF	TGTGCCAGCAGTTACTCGTCCGGGGTGAACACTGAAGCTTTCTTT
TRBJ1-5	TRBV6-2/TRBV6-3	NA	NA	CASRPDSHQPQHF	TGTGCCAGCAGACCTGACAGTCATCAGCCCCAGCATTTT
TRBJ1-2	TRBV2	once	NA	CASTALNYGYTF	TGTGCCAGCACCGCCCTTAACTATGGCTACACCTTC
TRBJ2-3	TRBV24-1	NA	NA	CATSDFGSGNEQYF	TGTGCCACCAGTGATTTCGGGAGTGGCAATGAGCAGTATTTT
TRBJ1-2	TRBV15	NA	NA	CATSRGGGRYYGYTF	TGTGCCACCAGCAGAGGGGGGGGACGATACTATGGCTACACCTTC